This entry concerns a single T cell receptor beta chain. CDR1 is LGHDT and CDR2 is YNNKEL in the germline V gene (reference sequence). V lost 0 bases and J 0 bases, leaving 18 bases between the germline ends. This CDR3 is 19 amino acids long. The sample is drawn from a study of blood T cell repertoires in COVID-19. Some clones are missing from TCRdb's copy, which holds only in-frame ones; the method was immunoSEQ multiplex PCR. The table includes about 220,000 clones, more than 75% detected once. Source material: peripheral blood. This sequence was found in a woman aged 70-85 years with COVID-19, enrolled during active disease. The chain is built from TRBV3-1 (or the pseudogene TRBV3-2) and TRBJ1-5; D gene unclear. The CDR3, as DNA: TGTGCCAGCAGCCAAGACGAGACACAGCTAATTCATAGCAATCAGCCCCAGCATTTT. Amino acids: CASSQDETQLIHSNQPQHF.